These T cell receptor beta chains were read from a single sample in a study of OX40 agonist ivuxolimab in advanced cancers. Generated by immunoSEQ multiplex PCR, the TCRdb table keeps only in-frame clones and is missing some. The repertoire consists of around 53,000 clones, with 60% to 80% occurring once and the leading ten covering around 2.5%. The sequenced sample was CD4+ or CD8+ T cells sorted from blood, obtained in a trial of the OX40 agonist ivuxolimab. The source of these receptors is an adult with an advanced solid tumor such as melanoma, head and neck, liver or kidney cancer. Both conserved end residues are part of each CDR3. A D gene is named only where the DNA matches it firmly. Some rows have no size entry. The others give once, few or many, or a class for an expanded clone.

J: TRBJ2-5; D: TRBD1; V: TRBV9; size: once; CDR3: CASSLGQGEQETQYF; DNA: TGTGCCAGCAGCTTGGGACAGGGAGAACAAGAGACCCAGTACTTC
J: TRBJ1-6; D: TRBD1; V: TRBV30; size: .; CDR3: CAWREGTGNSPLHF; DNA: TGTGCCTGGAGGGAGGGGACAGGGAATTCACCCCTCCACTTT
J: TRBJ2-7; D: TRBD2; V: TRBV6-5; size: .; CDR3: CASNMDGRASEQYF; DNA: TGTGCCAGCAACATGGACGGGAGGGCGTCTGAGCAGTACTTC
J: TRBJ2-3; D: TRBD2; V: TRBV5-1; size: once; CDR3: CASSLPGGPSDTQYF; DNA: TGCGCCAGCAGCTTGCCGGGAGGGCCCTCAGATACGCAGTATTTT
J: TRBJ1-6; D: TRBD1; V: TRBV30; size: .; CDR3: CAWSRRTGDNSPLHF; DNA: TGTGCCTGGAGTAGAAGGACAGGGGATAATTCACCCCTCCACTTT
J: TRBJ1-2; D: TRBD1; V: TRBV9; size: .; CDR3: CASSVSGTGPTNYGYTF; DNA: TGTGCCAGCAGCGTGTCGGGGACAGGGCCTACTAACTATGGCTACACCTTC
J: TRBJ2-3; D: .; V: TRBV5-4; size: .; CDR3: CASSLTTDTQYF; DNA: TGTGCCAGCAGCTTGACTACAGATACGCAGTATTTT
J: TRBJ2-3; D: .; V: TRBV9; size: .; CDR3: CASSVGGVDTQYF; DNA: TGTGCCAGCAGCGTCGGCGGGGTGGATACGCAGTATTTT
J: TRBJ1-4; D: TRBD1; V: TRBV27; size: .; CDR3: CASSVTGGAGKLFF; DNA: TGTGCCAGCAGTGTCACAGGGGGCGCCGGGAAACTGTTTTTT
J: TRBJ1-3; D: .; V: TRBV5-1; size: once; CDR3: CASSDATSAGNTIYF; DNA: TGCGCCAGCAGCGATGCTACGTCTGCTGGAAACACCATATATTTT
J: TRBJ2-7; D: .; V: TRBV6-1; size: .; CDR3: CASSGVFWGEQYF; DNA: TGTGCCAGCAGTGGGGTATTTTGGGGCGAGCAGTACTTC
J: TRBJ1-5; D: .; V: TRBV19; size: .; CDR3: CASRTTTNSNQPQHF; DNA: TGTGCCAGTCGAACGACAACTAATAGCAATCAGCCCCAGCATTTT